This is a list of T cell receptor beta chains from one sample in a study of Graves' ophthalmopathy and Graves' hyperthyroidism. MiXCR, run by TCRdb on the multiplex PCR reads, gives a single entry per CDR3 protein. The table records 200,000 to 250,000 distinct CDR3 sequences, approximately 29% of them present only once. Sequenced sample: peripheral blood. The receptors were gathered from a man in his forties or fifties with Graves' ophthalmopathy. CDR3s include the opening cysteine and the closing phenylalanine or tryptophan. Each record gives: D gene, J gene, V gene, clone size, CDR3 DNA, CDR3 protein. The D gene is left open where the match is weak. Expanded clones are given a class, and other clones once, few, many or no size at all.

D: -
J: TRBJ2-7
V: TRBV20-1
size: many
DNA: TGCAGTGCTAGAGATGTGGAGATCTCCTACGAGCAGTACTTC
CDR3: CSARDVEISYEQYF

D: -
J: TRBJ1-2
V: TRBV15
size: -
DNA: TGTGCCACCCAGGGGATTGGGTATGGCTACACCTTC
CDR3: CATQGIGYGYTF

D: -
J: TRBJ2-5
V: TRBV19
size: many
DNA: TGTGCCAGTAGTATGGGAGGGGACAGACAAGAGACCCAGTACTTC
CDR3: CASSMGGDRQETQYF

D: -
J: TRBJ1-2
V: TRBV7-2
size: -
DNA: TGTGCCAGCAGCTTAGTATCCAGGGACTATGGCTACACCTTC
CDR3: CASSLVSRDYGYTF

D: -
J: TRBJ2-5
V: TRBV11-3
size: once
DNA: TGTGCCAGCAGCTTTGGGACCTACACAGAGACCCAGTACTTC
CDR3: CASSFGTYTETQYF

D: -
J: TRBJ2-7
V: TRBV29-1
size: many
DNA: TGCAGCGTGCGATATGCCTCCTACGAGCAGTACTTC
CDR3: CSVRYASYEQYF

D: -
J: TRBJ2-6
V: TRBV29-1
size: many
DNA: TGCAGCGTCGGGACAAGCTCTGGGGCCAACGTCCTGACTTTC
CDR3: CSVGTSSGANVLTF

D: -
J: TRBJ2-6
V: TRBV13
size: many
DNA: TGTGCCAGCAGCTTTGAGGGAGCACCCGCTGGGGCCAACGTCCTGACTTTC
CDR3: CASSFEGAPAGANVLTF

D: -
J: TRBJ2-7
V: TRBV6-2/TRBV6-3
size: many
DNA: TGTGCCAGCAGCAGTTCCCACGAGCAGTACTTC
CDR3: CASSSSHEQYF

D: TRBD1
J: TRBJ2-4
V: TRBV30
size: many
DNA: TGTGCCTGGAGTCTCACGACAGGGGCCATTCAGTACTTC
CDR3: CAWSLTTGAIQYF

D: TRBD1
J: TRBJ2-2
V: TRBV30
size: many
DNA: TGTGCCTGGCAGGGACAGGTATCGAACACCGGGGAGCTGTTTTTT
CDR3: CAWQGQVSNTGELFF

D: TRBD1
J: TRBJ2-5
V: TRBV12-3/TRBV12-4
size: few
DNA: TGTGCCAGCAGTTTTCTCGGACAGGGAGAGACCCAGTACTTC
CDR3: CASSFLGQGETQYF

D: TRBD1
J: TRBJ1-1
V: TRBV28
size: -
DNA: TGTGCCAGCCACGCCGGGACAGCTAGTCCTGAAGCTTTCTTT
CDR3: CASHAGTASPEAFF

D: -
J: TRBJ1-1
V: TRBV6-2/TRBV6-3
size: many
DNA: TGTGCCAGCAGTTACCTCAAGAACACTGAAGCTTTCTTT
CDR3: CASSYLKNTEAFF

D: -
J: TRBJ1-6
V: TRBV28
size: -
DNA: TGTGCCAGCAGTTCCCCCCCTGGGACTTGGGAAGGTTCACCCCTCCACTTT
CDR3: CASSSPPGTWEGSPLHF

D: -
J: TRBJ1-5
V: TRBV28
size: -
DNA: TGTGCCAGCAGTACATTGGGGACGGATAGCAATCAGCCCCAGCATTTT
CDR3: CASSTLGTDSNQPQHF

D: -
J: TRBJ1-1
V: TRBV6-5
size: -
DNA: TGTGCCAGCAGTTACTTCCCCGTCAGGAACACTGAAGCTTTCTTT
CDR3: CASSYFPVRNTEAFF

D: -
J: TRBJ2-2
V: TRBV4-3
size: -
DNA: TGCGCCAGCAGCCAAGATCAGTGGGGCGCGGCGGTCACCGGGGAGCTGTTTTTT
CDR3: CASSQDQWGAAVTGELFF

D: -
J: TRBJ2-1
V: TRBV20-1
size: many
DNA: TGCAGTGCTAGTGGTAGATACAATGAGCAGTTCTTC
CDR3: CSASGRYNEQFF

D: -
J: TRBJ2-7
V: TRBV7-2
size: few
DNA: TGTGCCAGCAGCCCCTACTCTGACTACGAGCAGTACTTC
CDR3: CASSPYSDYEQYF

D: -
J: TRBJ1-1
V: TRBV3-1
size: many
DNA: TGTGCCAGCAGCCAAGTACCCATGGCAGGAGGAGGGAACACTGAAGCTTTCTTT
CDR3: CASSQVPMAGGGNTEAFF

D: TRBD2
J: TRBJ2-2
V: TRBV28
size: many
DNA: TGTGCCAGCAGCACCGGGACTAGCGGGAGTCGGGGCACCGGGGAGCTGTTTTTT
CDR3: CASSTGTSGSRGTGELFF

D: -
J: TRBJ1-5
V: TRBV19
size: many
DNA: TGTGCCACGTCAGAGATCGAGGGAAATCAGCCCCAGCATTTT
CDR3: CATSEIEGNQPQHF

D: TRBD1
J: TRBJ2-6
V: TRBV2
size: many
DNA: TGTGCCAGCGGACGACAGGGCGGAAGCTCTGGGGCCAACGTCCTGACTTTC
CDR3: CASGRQGGSSGANVLTF

D: TRBD2
J: TRBJ2-7
V: TRBV10-3
size: many
DNA: TGTGCCATCAGTGAGTACTATCGCCGACAGCGGGAGGGCGGAAAGGAGCAGTACTTC
CDR3: CAISEYYRRQREGGKEQYF

D: -
J: TRBJ1-2
V: TRBV20-1
size: many
DNA: TGCAGTGCTGTCCCCATTAACTATGGCTACACCTTC
CDR3: CSAVPINYGYTF

D: -
J: TRBJ1-5
V: TRBV6-2/TRBV6-3
size: -
DNA: TGTGCCATCAGTGCAGGTCAGGGAGGGCAGCCCCAGCATTTT
CDR3: CAISAGQGGQPQHF

D: -
J: TRBJ2-7
V: TRBV6-1
size: few
DNA: TGTGCCAGCAGTGGGGACTGGAGGCGCGAGCAGTACTTC
CDR3: CASSGDWRREQYF

D: -
J: TRBJ1-1
V: TRBV10-3
size: many
DNA: TGTGCCATCAGTGAGTCTGAGACAGAAGAAGCTTTCTTT
CDR3: CAISESETEEAFF

D: -
J: TRBJ2-5
V: TRBV6-5
size: many
DNA: TGTGCCAGCACAAGGGACTTCCAAGAGACCCAGTACTTC
CDR3: CASTRDFQETQYF

D: TRBD1
J: TRBJ2-7
V: TRBV15
size: many
DNA: TGTGCCACCAGCAGAGCGCAGGGGGCCTCCTACGAGCAGTACTTC
CDR3: CATSRAQGASYEQYF

D: -
J: TRBJ1-1
V: TRBV12-3/TRBV12-4
size: many
DNA: TGTGCCAGCAGTTTAGTTCGGGCTGAAGCTTTCTTT
CDR3: CASSLVRAEAFF

D: -
J: TRBJ2-5
V: TRBV24-1
size: many
DNA: TGTGCCACCAGTGATTTCTCCGGGGGTGAGACCCAGTACTTC
CDR3: CATSDFSGGETQYF

D: TRBD1
J: TRBJ2-7
V: TRBV6-5
size: medium-sized
DNA: TGTGCCAGCAGTTATGGGACAGGGGGCTACGAGCAGTACTTC
CDR3: CASSYGTGGYEQYF

D: -
J: TRBJ2-3
V: TRBV6-2/TRBV6-3
size: -
DNA: TGTGCCAGCAGCCGAAGTCCCGTCCGCGCAGATACGCAGTATTTT
CDR3: CASSRSPVRADTQYF

D: -
J: TRBJ2-7
V: TRBV2
size: many
DNA: TGTGCCAGCAGGATCGACCAGCTTTCTGAGCAGTACTTC
CDR3: CASRIDQLSEQYF

D: TRBD1
J: TRBJ2-7
V: TRBV10-3
size: many
DNA: TGTGCCATCACTTCGGACAGGGCCGGGGACGAGCAGTACTTC
CDR3: CAITSDRAGDEQYF

D: -
J: TRBJ2-6
V: TRBV20-1
size: many
DNA: TGCAGTGCAGAAACAGTCTCTGGGGCCAACGTCCTGACTTTC
CDR3: CSAETVSGANVLTF

D: -
J: TRBJ1-5
V: TRBV24-1
size: many
DNA: TGTGCCACCAGTGACCCCGGGGGGTTACCCCAGCATTTT
CDR3: CATSDPGGLPQHF

D: TRBD2
J: TRBJ2-7
V: TRBV7-9
size: -
DNA: TGTGCCAGCAGCCCAGTAGCGGGAGGGCACGAGCAGTACTTC
CDR3: CASSPVAGGHEQYF

D: TRBD1
J: TRBJ2-2
V: TRBV7-2
size: many
DNA: TGTGCCAGCAGCTTCCCGGGACAGACATACACCGGGGAGCTGTTTTTT
CDR3: CASSFPGQTYTGELFF

D: -
J: TRBJ1-5
V: TRBV12-3/TRBV12-4
size: many
DNA: TGTGCCAGCAGTACCCAACGGGGGCCCCAGCATTTT
CDR3: CASSTQRGPQHF

D: -
J: TRBJ2-5
V: TRBV14
size: many
DNA: TGTGCCAGCAGCGACGACCCAAGGAAAAGGCAAGAGACCCAGTACTTC
CDR3: CASSDDPRKRQETQYF

D: -
J: TRBJ2-7
V: TRBV24-1
size: many
DNA: TGTGCCACCAGTGGGGCCGGGGCCTACGAGCAGTACTTC
CDR3: CATSGAGAYEQYF

D: TRBD1
J: TRBJ2-5
V: TRBV15
size: many
DNA: TGTGCCACCAGCGAGCCGGGACAGGGGGCTTACGAGACCCAGTACTTC
CDR3: CATSEPGQGAYETQYF

D: -
J: TRBJ2-5
V: TRBV3-1
size: many
DNA: TGTGCCAGCAGCCGGTCCGTCGGGCAAGAGACCCAGTACTTC
CDR3: CASSRSVGQETQYF

D: -
J: TRBJ2-5
V: TRBV9
size: -
DNA: TGTGCCAGCAGCTCGACAGGGAGGTTACAAGAGACCCAGTACTTC
CDR3: CASSSTGRLQETQYF

D: -
J: TRBJ2-7
V: TRBV6-5
size: many
DNA: TGTGCCAGCAGCCACGGGGTAGCTGCCTTTGGGTACGAGCAGTACTTC
CDR3: CASSHGVAAFGYEQYF

D: TRBD1
J: TRBJ2-2
V: TRBV5-1
size: many
DNA: TGCGCCAGCAGACCGGGACAGGGTGGAATCGGGGAGCTGTTTTTT
CDR3: CASRPGQGGIGELFF

D: -
J: TRBJ2-2
V: TRBV11-1
size: many
DNA: TGTGCCAGCAGCACACGGGGCACCGGGGAGCTGTTTTTT
CDR3: CASSTRGTGELFF

D: -
J: TRBJ2-7
V: TRBV28
size: many
DNA: TGTGCCAGCAGTTTTAACTGGGGATTCGGGCAGTACTTC
CDR3: CASSFNWGFGQYF

D: -
J: TRBJ2-5
V: TRBV28
size: many
DNA: TGTGCCAGCAGTTTCGCGAGGGAGACCCAGTACTTC
CDR3: CASSFARETQYF

D: TRBD1
J: TRBJ2-7
V: TRBV6-2/TRBV6-3
size: many
DNA: TGTGCCAGCAGGGACACAGGGGGCGTCCACGAGCAGTACTTC
CDR3: CASRDTGGVHEQYF

D: TRBD1
J: TRBJ1-5
V: TRBV5-8
size: -
DNA: TGTGCCAGCAGCCACAATCAGGGGGCAGGGCAGCCCCAGCATTTT
CDR3: CASSHNQGAGQPQHF

D: -
J: TRBJ1-1
V: TRBV19
size: -
DNA: TGTGCCAGTAGTATTGGGGGACCGACGAACACTGAAGCTTTCTTT
CDR3: CASSIGGPTNTEAFF

D: -
J: TRBJ1-2
V: TRBV6-1
size: -
DNA: TGTGCCAGCAGTGAACCGGACTATGGCTACACCTTC
CDR3: CASSEPDYGYTF

D: TRBD1
J: TRBJ1-5
V: TRBV6-1
size: few
DNA: TGTGCCAGCAGTGAAGCGGCAGGGGGTGGCCAGCCCCAGCATTTT
CDR3: CASSEAAGGGQPQHF

D: TRBD1
J: TRBJ1-6
V: TRBV10-2
size: many
DNA: TGCGCCAGCAGTGAGACAGGGGGTTATGGTTCACCCCTCCACTTT
CDR3: CASSETGGYGSPLHF

D: -
J: TRBJ1-2
V: TRBV6-1
size: -
DNA: TGTGCCAGCAGTGAAGCGCAAGTAATACGTCGCGGCTACACCTTC
CDR3: CASSEAQVIRRGYTF

D: -
J: TRBJ2-7
V: TRBV2
size: many
DNA: TGTGCCAGCAGACGTTTAGAATACGAGCAGTACTTC
CDR3: CASRRLEYEQYF